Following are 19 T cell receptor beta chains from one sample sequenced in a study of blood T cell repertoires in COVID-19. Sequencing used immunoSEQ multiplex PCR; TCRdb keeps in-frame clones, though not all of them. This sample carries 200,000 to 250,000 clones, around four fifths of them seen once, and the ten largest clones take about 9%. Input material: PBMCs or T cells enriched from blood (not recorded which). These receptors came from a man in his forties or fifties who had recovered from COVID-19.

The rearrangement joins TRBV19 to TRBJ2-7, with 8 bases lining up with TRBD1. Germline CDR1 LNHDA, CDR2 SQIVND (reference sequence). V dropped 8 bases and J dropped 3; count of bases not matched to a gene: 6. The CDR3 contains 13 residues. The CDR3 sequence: CASSRTGIYEQYF. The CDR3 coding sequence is TGTGCCAGTTCCCGGACAGGGATCTACGAGCAGTACTTC.

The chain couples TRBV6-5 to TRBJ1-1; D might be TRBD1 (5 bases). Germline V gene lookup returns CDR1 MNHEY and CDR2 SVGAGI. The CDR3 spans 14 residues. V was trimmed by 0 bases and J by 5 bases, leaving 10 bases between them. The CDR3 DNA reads TGTGCCAGCAGTTACTCCAGGGTTCGGACTGAAGCTTTCTTT. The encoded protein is CASSYSRVRTEAFF.

The CDR3 sequence is CASSVAIQPYNEQFF. In DNA, the CDR3 is TGTGCCAGCAGCGTAGCCATACAGCCTTACAATGAGCAGTTCTTC. This chain connects TRBV9 to TRBJ2-1; no firm D call. Germline V CDR1 and CDR2: SGDLS, YYNGEE. This CDR3 spans 15 amino acids. With 0 bases removed from V and 4 bases from J, the gap between germline ends came to 11 bases. The full variable domain, completed using reference TRBV9 and TRBJ2-1, is DSGVTQTPKHLITATGQRVTLRCSPRSGDLSVYWYQQSLDQGLQFLIQYYNGEERAKGNILERFSAQQFPDLHSELNLSSLELGDSALYFCASSVAIQPYNEQFFGPGTRLTVL.

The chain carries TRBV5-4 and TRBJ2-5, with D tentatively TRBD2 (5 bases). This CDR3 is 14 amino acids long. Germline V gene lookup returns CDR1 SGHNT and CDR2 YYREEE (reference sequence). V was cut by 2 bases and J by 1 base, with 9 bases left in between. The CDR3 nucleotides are TGTGCCAGCAGCTTACTAGGTTCCCAAGAGACCCAGTACTTC. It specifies CASSLLGSQETQYF. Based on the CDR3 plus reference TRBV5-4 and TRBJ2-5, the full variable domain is ETGVTQSPTHLIKTRGQQVTLRCSSQSGHNTVSWYQQALGQGPQFIFQYYREEENGRGNFPPRFSGLQFPNYSSELNVNALELDDSALYLCASSLLGSQETQYFGPGTRLLVL.

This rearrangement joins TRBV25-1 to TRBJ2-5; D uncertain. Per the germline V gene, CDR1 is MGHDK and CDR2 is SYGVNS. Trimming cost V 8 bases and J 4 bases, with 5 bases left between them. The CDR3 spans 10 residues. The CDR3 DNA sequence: TGTGCCAGCCTTCGAGAGACCCAGTACTTC. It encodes CASLRETQYF. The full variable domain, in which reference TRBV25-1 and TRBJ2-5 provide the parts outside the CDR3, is EADIYQTPRYLVIGTGKKITLECSQTMGHDKMYWYQQDPGMELHLIHYSYGVNSTEKGDLSSESTVSRIRTEHFPLTLESARPSHTSQYLCASLRETQYFGPGTRLLVL.

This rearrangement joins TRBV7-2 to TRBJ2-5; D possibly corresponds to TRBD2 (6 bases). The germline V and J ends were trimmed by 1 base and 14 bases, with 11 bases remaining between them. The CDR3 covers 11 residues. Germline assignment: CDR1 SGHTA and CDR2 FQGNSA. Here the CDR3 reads CASSLGASVYF. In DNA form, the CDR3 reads TGTGCCAGCAGCTTAGGGGCTAGCGTCTACTTC. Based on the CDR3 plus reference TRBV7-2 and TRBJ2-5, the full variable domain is GAGVSQSPSNKVTEKGKDVELRCDPISGHTALYWYRQSLGQGLEFLIYFQGNSAPDKSGLPSDRFSAERTGGSVSTLTIQRTQQEDSAVYLCASSLGASVYFGPGTRLLVL.

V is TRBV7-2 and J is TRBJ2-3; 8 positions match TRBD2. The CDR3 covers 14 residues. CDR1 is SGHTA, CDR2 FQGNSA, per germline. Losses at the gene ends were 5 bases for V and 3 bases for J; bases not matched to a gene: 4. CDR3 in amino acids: CASSRGGFTDTQYF. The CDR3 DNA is TGTGCCAGCAGCCGGGGGGGTTTTACAGATACGCAGTATTTT.

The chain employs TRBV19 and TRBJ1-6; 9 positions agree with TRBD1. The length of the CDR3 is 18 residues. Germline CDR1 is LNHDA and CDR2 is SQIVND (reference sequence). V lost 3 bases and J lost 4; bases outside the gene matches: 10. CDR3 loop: CASSMEPGQGVYNSPLHF. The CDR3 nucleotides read TGTGCCAGTAGTATGGAACCGGGACAGGGCGTATATAATTCACCCCTCCACTTT.

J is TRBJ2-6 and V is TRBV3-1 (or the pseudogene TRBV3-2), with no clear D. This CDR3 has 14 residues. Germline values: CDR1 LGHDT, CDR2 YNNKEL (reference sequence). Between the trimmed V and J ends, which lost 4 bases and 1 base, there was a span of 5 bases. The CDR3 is CASSLLSGANVLTF. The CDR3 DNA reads TGTGCCAGCAGCCTCTTATCTGGGGCCAACGTCCTGACTTTC.

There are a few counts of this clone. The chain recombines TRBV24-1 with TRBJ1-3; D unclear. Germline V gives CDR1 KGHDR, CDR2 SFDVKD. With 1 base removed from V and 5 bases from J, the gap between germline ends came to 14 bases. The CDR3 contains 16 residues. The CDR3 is CATSDFSLRARNTIYF. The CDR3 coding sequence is TGTGCCACCAGTGATTTTTCCTTGCGGGCTAGAAACACCATATATTTT.

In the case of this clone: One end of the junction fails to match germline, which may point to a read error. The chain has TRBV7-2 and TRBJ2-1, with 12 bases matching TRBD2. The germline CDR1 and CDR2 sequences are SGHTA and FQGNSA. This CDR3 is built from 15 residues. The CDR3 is CASSLAGGRVDEQFF. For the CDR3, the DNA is TGTGCCAGCAGCCTAGCGGGAGGGAGGGTCGATGAGCAGTTCTTC.

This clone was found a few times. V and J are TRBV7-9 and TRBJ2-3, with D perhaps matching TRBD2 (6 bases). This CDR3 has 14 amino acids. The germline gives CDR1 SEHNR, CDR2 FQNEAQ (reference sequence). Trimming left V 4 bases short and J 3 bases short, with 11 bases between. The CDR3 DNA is TGTGCCAGCAGCTCTTACCGGGAGACAGATACGCAGTATTTT. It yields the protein CASSSYRETDTQYF.

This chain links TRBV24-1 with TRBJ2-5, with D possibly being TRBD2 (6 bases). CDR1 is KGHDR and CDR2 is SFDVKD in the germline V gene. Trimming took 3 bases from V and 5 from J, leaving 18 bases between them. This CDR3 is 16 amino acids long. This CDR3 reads CATSDTNAGGRETQYF. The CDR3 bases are TGTGCCACCAGTGATACAAATGCCGGGGGTCGGGAGACCCAGTACTTC.

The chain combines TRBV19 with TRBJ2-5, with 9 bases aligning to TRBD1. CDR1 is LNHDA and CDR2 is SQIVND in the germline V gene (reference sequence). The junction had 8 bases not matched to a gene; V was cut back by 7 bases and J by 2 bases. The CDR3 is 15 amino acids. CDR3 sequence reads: CASTDGTGSQETQYF. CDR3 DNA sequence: TGTGCCAGTACCGATGGGACAGGGTCACAAGAGACCCAGTACTTC.

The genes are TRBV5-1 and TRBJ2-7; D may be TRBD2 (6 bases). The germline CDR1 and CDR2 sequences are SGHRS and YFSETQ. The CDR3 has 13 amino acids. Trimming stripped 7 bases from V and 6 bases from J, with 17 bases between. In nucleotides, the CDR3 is TGCGCCAGCGCTGACGGGGGTGCCGGCGAGCAGTACTTC. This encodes CASADGGAGEQYF.

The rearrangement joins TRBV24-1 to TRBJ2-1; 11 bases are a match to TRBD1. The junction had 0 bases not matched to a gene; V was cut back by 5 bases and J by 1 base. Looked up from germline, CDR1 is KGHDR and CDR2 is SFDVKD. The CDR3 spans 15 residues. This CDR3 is CATSGDRGSYNEQFF. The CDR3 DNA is TGTGCCACCAGTGGGGACAGGGGGTCCTACAATGAGCAGTTCTTC.

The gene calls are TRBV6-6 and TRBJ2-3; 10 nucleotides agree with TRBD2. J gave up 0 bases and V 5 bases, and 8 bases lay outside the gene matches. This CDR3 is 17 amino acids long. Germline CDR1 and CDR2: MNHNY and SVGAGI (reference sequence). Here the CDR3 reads CASSLGLAETSTDTQYF. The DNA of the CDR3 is TGTGCCAGCAGTCTTGGACTAGCGGAGACTAGCACAGATACGCAGTATTTT.

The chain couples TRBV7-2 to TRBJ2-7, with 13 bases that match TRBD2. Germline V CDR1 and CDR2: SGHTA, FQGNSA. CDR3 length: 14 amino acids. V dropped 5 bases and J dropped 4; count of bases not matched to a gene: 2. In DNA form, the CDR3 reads TGTGCCAGCAGCCCGACTAGCGGGGGGTACGAGCAGTACTTC. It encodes CASSPTSGGYEQYF.

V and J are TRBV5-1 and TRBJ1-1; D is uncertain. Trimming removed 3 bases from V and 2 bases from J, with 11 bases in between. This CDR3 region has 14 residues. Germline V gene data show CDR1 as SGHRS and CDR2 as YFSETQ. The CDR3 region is CASSSQRGNTEAFF. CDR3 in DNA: TGCGCCAGCAGCTCCCAAAGAGGCAACACTGAAGCTTTCTTT.